This T cell receptor beta chain was recorded in a study of blood T cell repertoires in COVID-19. Turning to the study itself: Samples taken during acute and convalescent COVID-19 were collected in the United States, Italy and Spain. PBMCs, B-cell-depleted T cells, or T cells were the source of the cDNA or gDNA that made up the material.

Study processing details: Reference gene primer amplification in the assay estimated nucleated cell counts. Using immunoSEQ multiplex PCR, the repertoire was profiled, and TCRdb retains in-frame clones only, with some absent. Clonal size and the V and J genes are those of that table, whereas D and trimming came from the DNA. Among roughly 120,000 clones listed, about 92% were seen once. Followed longitudinally, the Seattle patients had been enrolled during active infection. This CDR3 comprises 14 residues. Germline CDR1 and CDR2: MNHNS and SASEGT. The V gene lost 3 bases and the J gene lost 3 bases, with 8 bases spanning the gap.

The gene calls are TRBV6-1 and TRBJ1-4; tentatively, D is TRBD1 (6 bases). This sequence was found in a man aged 55 to 69 with COVID-19, enrolled during active disease. The sequenced sample consisted of peripheral blood. CDR3 DNA: TGTGCCAGCAGTGAGGGGGCCGCTAATGAAAAACTGTTTTTT. Its protein is CASSEGAANEKLFF.